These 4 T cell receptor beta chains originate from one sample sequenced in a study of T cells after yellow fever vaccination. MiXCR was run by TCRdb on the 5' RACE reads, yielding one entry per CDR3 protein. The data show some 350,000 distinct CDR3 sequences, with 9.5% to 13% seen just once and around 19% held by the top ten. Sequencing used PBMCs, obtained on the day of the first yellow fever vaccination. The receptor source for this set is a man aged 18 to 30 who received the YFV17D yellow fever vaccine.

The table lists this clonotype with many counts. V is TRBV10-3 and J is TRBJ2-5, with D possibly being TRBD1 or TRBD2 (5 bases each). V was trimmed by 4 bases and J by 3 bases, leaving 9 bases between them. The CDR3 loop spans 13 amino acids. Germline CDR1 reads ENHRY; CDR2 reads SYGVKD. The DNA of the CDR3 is TGTGCCATCAGTGGGGGGTATGAAGAGACCCAGTACTTC. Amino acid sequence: CAISGGYEETQYF.

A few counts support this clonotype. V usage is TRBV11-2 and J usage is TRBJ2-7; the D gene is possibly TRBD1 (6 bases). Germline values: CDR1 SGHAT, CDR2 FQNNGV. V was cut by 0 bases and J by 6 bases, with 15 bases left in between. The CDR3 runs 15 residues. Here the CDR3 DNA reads TGTGCCAGCAGCTTAGATCAGGGGCCTATCCGCGAGCAGTACTTC. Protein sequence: CASSLDQGPIREQYF.

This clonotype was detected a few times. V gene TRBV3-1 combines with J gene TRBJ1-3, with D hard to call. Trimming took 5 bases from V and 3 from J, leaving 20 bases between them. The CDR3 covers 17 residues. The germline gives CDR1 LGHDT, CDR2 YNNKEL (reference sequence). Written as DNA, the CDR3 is TGTGCCAGCAGCTTGTTCGTCGAGGTACGCGGTGGAAACACCATATATTTT. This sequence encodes CASSLFVEVRGGNTIYF.

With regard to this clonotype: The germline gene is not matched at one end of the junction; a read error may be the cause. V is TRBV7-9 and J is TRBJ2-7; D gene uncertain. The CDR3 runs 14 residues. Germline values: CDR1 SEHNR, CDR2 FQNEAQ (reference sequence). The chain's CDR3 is CAGRLDQSSYEQYF. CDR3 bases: TGTGCCGGCAGGTTGGACCAGAGCTCCTACGAGCAGTACTTC. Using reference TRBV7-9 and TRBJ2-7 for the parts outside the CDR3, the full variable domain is DTGVSQNPRHKITKRGQNVTFRCDPISEHNRLYWYRQTLGQGPEFLTYFQNEAQLEKSRLLSDRFSAERPKGSFSTLEIQRTEQGDSAMYLCAGRLDQSSYEQYFGPGTRLTVT.